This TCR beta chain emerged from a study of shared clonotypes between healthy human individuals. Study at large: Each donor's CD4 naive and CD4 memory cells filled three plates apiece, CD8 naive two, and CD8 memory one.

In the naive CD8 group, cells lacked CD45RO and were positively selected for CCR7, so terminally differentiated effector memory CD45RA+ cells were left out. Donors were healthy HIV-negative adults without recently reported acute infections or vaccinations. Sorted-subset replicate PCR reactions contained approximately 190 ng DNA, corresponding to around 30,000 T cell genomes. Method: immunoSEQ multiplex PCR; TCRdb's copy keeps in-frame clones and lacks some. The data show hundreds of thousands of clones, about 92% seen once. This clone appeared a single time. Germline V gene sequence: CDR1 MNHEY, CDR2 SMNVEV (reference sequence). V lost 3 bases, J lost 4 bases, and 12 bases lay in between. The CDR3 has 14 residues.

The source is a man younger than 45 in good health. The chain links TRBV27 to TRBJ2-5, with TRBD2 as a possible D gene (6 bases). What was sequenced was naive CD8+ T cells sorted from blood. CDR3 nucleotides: TGTGCCAGCAGTTTCGGCGGGGAGGTAGAGACCCAGTACTTC. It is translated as CASSFGGEVETQYF.